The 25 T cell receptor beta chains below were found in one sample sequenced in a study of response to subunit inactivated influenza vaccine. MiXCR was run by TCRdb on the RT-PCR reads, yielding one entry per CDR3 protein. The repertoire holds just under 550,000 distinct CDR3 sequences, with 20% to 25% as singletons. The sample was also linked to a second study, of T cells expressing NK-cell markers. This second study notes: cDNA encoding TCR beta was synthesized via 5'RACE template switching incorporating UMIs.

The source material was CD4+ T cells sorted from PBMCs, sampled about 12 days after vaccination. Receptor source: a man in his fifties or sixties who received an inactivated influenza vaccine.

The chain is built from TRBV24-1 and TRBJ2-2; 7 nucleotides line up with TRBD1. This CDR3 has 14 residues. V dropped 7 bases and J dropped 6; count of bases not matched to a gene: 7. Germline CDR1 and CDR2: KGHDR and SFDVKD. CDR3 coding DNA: TGTGCCACCAGCACGGACAGGATAGCCGGGGAGCTGTTTTTT. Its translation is CATSTDRIAGELFF.

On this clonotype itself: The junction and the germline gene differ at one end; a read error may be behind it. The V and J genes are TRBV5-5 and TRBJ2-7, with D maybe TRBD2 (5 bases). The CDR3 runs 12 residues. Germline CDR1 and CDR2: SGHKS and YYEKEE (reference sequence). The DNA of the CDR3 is TGTGCCAGCAGCTTGGTATCGGGGAACCCCTTCTTC. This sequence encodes CASSLVSGNPFF.

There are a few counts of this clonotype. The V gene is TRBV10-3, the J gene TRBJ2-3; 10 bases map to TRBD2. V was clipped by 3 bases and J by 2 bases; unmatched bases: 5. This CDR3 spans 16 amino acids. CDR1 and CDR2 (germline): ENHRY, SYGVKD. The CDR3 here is CAISDRTSGNTDTQYF. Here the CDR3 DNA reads TGTGCCATCAGTGACAGGACTAGCGGAAACACAGATACGCAGTATTTT.

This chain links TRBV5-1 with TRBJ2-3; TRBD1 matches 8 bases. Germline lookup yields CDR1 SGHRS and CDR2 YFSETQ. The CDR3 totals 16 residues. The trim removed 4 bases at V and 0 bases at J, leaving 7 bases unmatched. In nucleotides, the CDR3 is TGCGCCAGCAGCCTGCAGGGGGCGCAAAGCACAGATACGCAGTATTTT. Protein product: CASSLQGAQSTDTQYF.

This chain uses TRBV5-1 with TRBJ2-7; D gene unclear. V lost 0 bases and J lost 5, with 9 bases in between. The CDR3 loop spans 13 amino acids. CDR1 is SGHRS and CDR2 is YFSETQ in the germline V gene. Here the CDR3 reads CASSLEGPNEQYF. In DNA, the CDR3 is TGCGCCAGCAGCTTGGAAGGCCCCAACGAGCAGTACTTC.

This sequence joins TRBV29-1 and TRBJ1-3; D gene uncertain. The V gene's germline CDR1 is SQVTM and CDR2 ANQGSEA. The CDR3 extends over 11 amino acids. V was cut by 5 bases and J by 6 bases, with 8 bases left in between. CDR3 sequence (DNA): TGCAGCGTTTTGTTCTTAAACACCATATATTTT. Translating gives CSVLFLNTIYF.

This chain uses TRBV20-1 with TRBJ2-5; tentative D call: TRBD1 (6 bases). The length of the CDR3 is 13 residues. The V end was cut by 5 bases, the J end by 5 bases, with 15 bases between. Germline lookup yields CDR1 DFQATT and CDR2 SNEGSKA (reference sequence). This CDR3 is CSAPVGRGETQYF. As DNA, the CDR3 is TGCAGTGCTCCCGTCGGCAGGGGTGAGACCCAGTACTTC.

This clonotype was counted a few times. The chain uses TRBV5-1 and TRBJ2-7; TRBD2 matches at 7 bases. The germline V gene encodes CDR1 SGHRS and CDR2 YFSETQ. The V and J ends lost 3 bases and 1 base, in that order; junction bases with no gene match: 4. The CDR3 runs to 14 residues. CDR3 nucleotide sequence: TGCGCCAGCAGCTCGACAGCGGGGTCCTACGAGCAGTACTTC. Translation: CASSSTAGSYEQYF.

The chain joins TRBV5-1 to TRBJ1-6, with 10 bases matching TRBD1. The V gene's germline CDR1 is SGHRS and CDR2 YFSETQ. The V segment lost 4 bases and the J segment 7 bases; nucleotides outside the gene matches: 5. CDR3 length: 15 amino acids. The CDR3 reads CASSPGTGANSPLHF. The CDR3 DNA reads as TGCGCCAGCAGCCCCGGGACAGGGGCGAATTCACCCCTCCACTTT. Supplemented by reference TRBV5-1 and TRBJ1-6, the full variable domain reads KAGVTQTPRYLIKTRGQQVTLSCSPISGHRSVSWYQQTPGQGLQFLFEYFSETQRNKGNFPGRFSGRQFSNSRSEMNVSTLELGDSALYLCASSPGTGANSPLHFGNGTRLTVT.

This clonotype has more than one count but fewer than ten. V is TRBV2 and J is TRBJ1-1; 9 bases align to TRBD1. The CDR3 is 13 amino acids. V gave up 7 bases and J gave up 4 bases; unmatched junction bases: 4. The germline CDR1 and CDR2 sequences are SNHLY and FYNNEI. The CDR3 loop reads CASNSDRGTEAFF. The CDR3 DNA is TGTGCCAGCAATTCGGACAGGGGCACTGAAGCTTTCTTT. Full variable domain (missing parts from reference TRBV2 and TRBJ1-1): EPEVTQTPSHQVTQMGQEVILRCVPISNHLYFYWYRQILGQKVEFLVSFYNNEISEKSEIFDDQFSVERPDGSNFTLKIRSTKLEDSAMYFCASNSDRGTEAFFGQGTRLTVV.

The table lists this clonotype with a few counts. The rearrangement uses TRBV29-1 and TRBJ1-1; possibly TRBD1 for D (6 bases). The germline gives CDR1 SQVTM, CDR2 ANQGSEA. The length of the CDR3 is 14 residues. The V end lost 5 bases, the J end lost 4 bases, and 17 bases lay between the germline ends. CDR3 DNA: TGCAGCGTTCGTCCCCTCAGGGGATTCACTGAAGCTTTCTTT. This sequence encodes CSVRPLRGFTEAFF.

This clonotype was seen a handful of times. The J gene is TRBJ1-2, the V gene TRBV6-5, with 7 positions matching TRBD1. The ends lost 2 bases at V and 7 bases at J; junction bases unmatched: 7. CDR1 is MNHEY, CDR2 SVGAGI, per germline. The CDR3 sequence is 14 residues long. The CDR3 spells CASSYDWGTAGYTF. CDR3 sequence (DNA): TGTGCCAGCAGTTACGATTGGGGGACAGCTGGCTACACCTTC.

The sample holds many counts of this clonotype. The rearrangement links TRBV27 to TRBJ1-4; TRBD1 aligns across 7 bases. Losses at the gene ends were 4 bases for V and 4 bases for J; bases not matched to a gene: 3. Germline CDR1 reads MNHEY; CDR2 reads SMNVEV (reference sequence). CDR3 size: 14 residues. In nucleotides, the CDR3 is TGTGCCAGCAGTTCGGGACAGCTTAATGAAAAACTGTTTTTT. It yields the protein CASSSGQLNEKLFF.

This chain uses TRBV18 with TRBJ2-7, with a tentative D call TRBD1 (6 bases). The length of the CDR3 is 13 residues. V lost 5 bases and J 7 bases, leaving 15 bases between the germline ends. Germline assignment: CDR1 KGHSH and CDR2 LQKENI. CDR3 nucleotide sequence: TGTGCCAGCTCAGGGACAAGGCTATTGGAGCAGTACTTC. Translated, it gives CASSGTRLLEQYF. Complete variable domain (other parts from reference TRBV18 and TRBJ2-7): NAGVMQNPRHLVRRRGQEARLRCSPMKGHSHVYWYRQLPEEGLKFMVYLQKENIIDESGMPKERFSAEFPKEGPSILRIQQVVRGDSAAYFCASSGTRLLEQYFGPGTRLTVT.

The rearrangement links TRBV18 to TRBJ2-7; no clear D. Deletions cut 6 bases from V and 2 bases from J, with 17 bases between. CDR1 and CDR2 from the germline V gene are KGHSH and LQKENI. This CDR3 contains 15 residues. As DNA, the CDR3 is TGTGCCAGCTCCCCAAAAGTCCAACCCCCCTACGAGCAGTACTTC. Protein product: CASSPKVQPPYEQYF.

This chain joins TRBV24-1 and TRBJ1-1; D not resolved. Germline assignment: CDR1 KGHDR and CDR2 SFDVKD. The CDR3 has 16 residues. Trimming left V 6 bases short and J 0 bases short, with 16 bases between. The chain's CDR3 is CATSKEPNQMNTEAFF. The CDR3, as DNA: TGTGCCACCAGTAAAGAACCTAACCAAATGAACACTGAAGCTTTCTTT.

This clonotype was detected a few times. DNA of the CDR3: TGCGCCAGCAGCCCAGAATCGAACACTGAAGCTTTCTTT. It codes for CASSPESNTEAFF. V is TRBV4-3 and J is TRBJ1-1; no clear D gene. This CDR3 comprises 13 residues. Germline CDR1 is LGHNA and CDR2 is YSLEER. Trimming took off 4 bases at V and 1 base at J, with 7 bases between the two ends.

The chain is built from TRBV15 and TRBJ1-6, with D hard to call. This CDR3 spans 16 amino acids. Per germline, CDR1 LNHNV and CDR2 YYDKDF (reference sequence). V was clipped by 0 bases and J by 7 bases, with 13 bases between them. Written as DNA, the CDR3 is TGTGCCACCAGCAGAGATCCGCAACCAGGCAATTCACCCCTCCACTTT. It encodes CATSRDPQPGNSPLHF.

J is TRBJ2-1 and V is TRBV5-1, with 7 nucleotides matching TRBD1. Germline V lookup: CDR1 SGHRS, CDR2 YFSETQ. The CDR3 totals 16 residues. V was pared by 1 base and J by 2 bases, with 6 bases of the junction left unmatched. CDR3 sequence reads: CASSLIDRVTYNEQFF. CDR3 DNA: TGCGCCAGCAGCTTGATTGACAGGGTAACCTACAATGAGCAGTTCTTC.

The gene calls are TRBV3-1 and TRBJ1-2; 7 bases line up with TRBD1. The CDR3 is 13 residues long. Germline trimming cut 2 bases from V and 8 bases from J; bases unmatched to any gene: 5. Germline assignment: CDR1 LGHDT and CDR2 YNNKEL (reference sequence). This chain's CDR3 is CASSQRGGYGYTF. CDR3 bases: TGTGCCAGCAGCCAACGAGGGGGCTACGGCTACACCTTC.

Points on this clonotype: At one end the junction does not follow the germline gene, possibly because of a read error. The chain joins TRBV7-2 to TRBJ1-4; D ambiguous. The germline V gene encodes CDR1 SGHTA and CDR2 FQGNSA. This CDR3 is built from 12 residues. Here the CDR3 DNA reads TGTCCCAGCAGCTTATGGGGTGAAAAACTGTTTTTT. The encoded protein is CPSSLWGEKLFF.

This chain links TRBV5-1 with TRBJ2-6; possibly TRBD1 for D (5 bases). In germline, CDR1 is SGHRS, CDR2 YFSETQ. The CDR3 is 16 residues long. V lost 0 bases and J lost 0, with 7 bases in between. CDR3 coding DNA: TGCGCCAGCAGCTTGGGACAGTCCTCTGGGGCCAACGTCCTGACTTTC. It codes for CASSLGQSSGANVLTF.

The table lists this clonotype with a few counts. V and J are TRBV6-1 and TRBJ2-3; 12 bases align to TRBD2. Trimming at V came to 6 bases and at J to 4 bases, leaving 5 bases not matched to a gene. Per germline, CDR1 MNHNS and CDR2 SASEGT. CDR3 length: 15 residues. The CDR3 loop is CASRPSGGASDTQYF. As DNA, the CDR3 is TGTGCCAGCAGACCTAGCGGGGGGGCCTCAGATACGCAGTATTTT.

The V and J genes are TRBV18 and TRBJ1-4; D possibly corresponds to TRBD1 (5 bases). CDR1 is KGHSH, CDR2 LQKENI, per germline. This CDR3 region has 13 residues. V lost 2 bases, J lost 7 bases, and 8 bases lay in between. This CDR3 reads CASSPGTGEKLFF. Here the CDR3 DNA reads TGTGCCAGCTCACCAGGGACGGGTGAAAAACTGTTTTTT.

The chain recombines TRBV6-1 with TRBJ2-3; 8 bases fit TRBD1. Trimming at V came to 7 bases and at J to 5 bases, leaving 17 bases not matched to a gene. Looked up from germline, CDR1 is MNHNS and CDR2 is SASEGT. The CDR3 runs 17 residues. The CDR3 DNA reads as TGTGCCAGCACTAAAATTCCTTCCAGGGGGCTAATAGATACGCAGTATTTT. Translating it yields CASTKIPSRGLIDTQYF.